This T cell receptor (beta chain) was obtained from a study of identical twins listed by TCRdb under 2016. Regarding the study in general: The study deep-sequenced TCR alpha and beta repertoires from monozygotic twins, unrelated adults of various ages and cord blood to test whether fetal clonotypes persist. Replicate twin experiments were performed at different times using different library preparation protocols to rule out contamination.

From V the trimming removes 4 bases and from J it removes 4 bases, while the gene matches leave 6 bases of the junction unaccounted for. The germline V gene yields KGHSH for CDR1 and LQKENI for CDR2. The cysteine opens and the phenylalanine closes a CDR3 of 14 amino acids. CDR3 DNA is the only sequence kept; it has 42 bases, read in frame from the first base. Note on this clonotype: Which antigen it targets is not known. Base qualities are missing; no much larger clone stands one base away.

Broad study findings and their caveats: Compared with coincidental sharing between unrelated individuals, out-of-frame TCR alpha sequences shared between twins had an excess of sequences with low generation probability. Invariant T cells such as MAIT and iNKT could partly confound zero-insertion analyses, although diverse VJ usage argued against such confounding for most clonotypes. Excess twin sharing in beta out-of-frame sequences was weaker because fewer shared sequences lowered the signal-to-noise ratio. Out-of-frame TCR alpha sharing in monozygotic twins was systematically underestimated by recombination models, whereas sharing between unrelated individuals was in agreement with the recombination models. Fewer insertions were carried by abundant cord blood beta clonotypes, a similar but weaker trend appeared in young adult naive repertoires, and no such trend appeared in memory repertoires. Because the same donors could not be followed over many years, the conclusions depended on cross-sectional statistical analysis.

Every donor was a healthy Caucasian. The researchers also sequenced three unrelated adults who were not twins: a male aged 18 to 30, a male aged 50 to 59, and a female aged 50 to 59. Using Miltenyi CD45RO+ enrichment and human naive T-cell isolation kits, memory (CD45RO+) and naive T cells were isolated from PBMC. The library was made by 5' RACE. The sequencer was an Illumina HiSeq 2000. A universal primer binding site was introduced by template switching, and a unique molecular identifier was present in the final cDNA, enabling accurate counting of TCR cDNA molecules. Specific primers in the conserved constant-segment region were used to synthesize first-strand cDNA for TCR alpha and beta chains. To control for contamination, every cDNA library was double barcoded, receiving both a SMART-Mk sample barcode and Illumina barcodes. Two successive PCR steps introduced TruSeq adapter sequences along with Illumina sample barcodes. The Illumina HiSeq platform was used with custom primers to sequence TCR alpha and beta cDNA libraries. The authors' pipeline ran thus. Raw reads were processed with MiGEC to extract unique molecular identifiers, and MiXCR was used to determine CDR3 positions. Recombination models were inferred per individual with the repgenHMM and IGoR tools using an EM algorithm. The analysis of shared clonotypes was done with the tcR package in R, with sharing normalized by the product of cloneset sizes. To study raw recombination without the effects of thymic and clonal selection, out-of-frame nonproductive sequences were analyzed. TCRdb trimmed the raw reads at Q25, called clones with MiXCR and kept productive beta chains. For every CDR3 protein sequence, its rows merge into one entry that carries the most common genes and DNA. The V and J calls were determined by TCRdb, not by the authors. This sample gives more than 650,000 distinct CDR3 sequences in total; 6.1% of them show up just once. Around 1.7% of the sample is in the top ten clones.

This sequence originates from a man between 18 and 35 years old in good health. The receptor chain draws on TRBV18 and TRBJ1-2; 7 of the junction bases match TRBD1. Sequencing was performed on naive T cells sorted from blood. This specimen's cell subset or site label, per the study, means: cells isolated with a human naive T-cell isolation kit. This receptor has the CDR3 CASSQAGGSYGYTF. The nucleotides are TGTGCCAGCTCACAGGCAGGGGGGAGCTATGGCTACACCTTC.